The 20 T cell receptor beta chains listed next were all sequenced from one sample in a study of blood T cells in healthy people across ages. With a J-beta primer mix and a sample-barcoded 5' primer, a second PCR ran about 7 to 12 cycles. TCRdb passed the 5' RACE reads through MiXCR, listing each CDR3 protein once. The sample records about 590,000 distinct CDR3 sequences, about 30% being singletons. The sample was blood. All receptors come from a woman older than 75 in good health.

The chain links TRBV6-2 or TRBV6-3 to TRBJ2-5; D possibly uses TRBD1 or TRBD2 (5 bases each). Gene TRBJ2-7 matches the end of the DNA better, so the J call may be wrong. The germline CDR1 and CDR2 sequences are MNHEY and SVGEGT. The CDR3 is made up of 15 amino acids. CDR3 DNA: TGTGCCAGCAGTACGCCGGGACGGTGGAGCTACGAGCAGTACTTC. Protein product: CASSTPGRWSYEQYF.

Note on this clonotype: A read error may account for a junction end that differs from germline. The chain couples TRBV20-1 to TRBJ2-4; D is unresolved. This CDR3 has 15 residues. Germline CDR1 and CDR2: DFQATT and SNEGSKA (reference sequence). CDR3 amino acids: CSASNPRLAKNLQYF. The CDR3 nucleotides read TGCAGTGCTAGTAATCCCCGTTTAGCCAAAAACCTTCAGTACTTC.

This clonotype was recorded many times. The chain employs TRBV7-2 and TRBJ1-6; 7 bases are shared with TRBD1. This CDR3 has 15 residues. V trimming: 3 bases; J trimming: 5 bases; junction bases outside the gene matches: 4. Germline-derived CDR1 and CDR2 are SGHTA and FQGNSA. The CDR3: CASSLPTGNNSPLHF. The CDR3, as DNA: TGTGCCAGCAGCTTGCCGACAGGGAATAATTCACCCCTCCACTTT. Using reference TRBV7-2 and TRBJ1-6 for the parts outside the CDR3, the full variable domain is GAGVSQSPSNKVTEKGKDVELRCDPISGHTALYWYRQSLGQGLEFLIYFQGNSAPDKSGLPSDRFSAERTGGSVSTLTIQRTQQEDSAVYLCASSLPTGNNSPLHFGNGTRLTVT.

This clonotype was detected ten times or more. The chain recombines TRBV20-1 with TRBJ1-1; 8 bases match TRBD1. V was clipped by 1 base and J by 4 bases; unmatched bases: 5. Per germline, CDR1 DFQATT and CDR2 SNEGSKA (reference sequence). The length of the CDR3 is 14 residues. The CDR3 sequence is CSARARTGLTEAFF. The CDR3 nucleotides read TGCAGTGCTAGAGCTCGGACAGGGCTCACTGAAGCTTTCTTT.

J is TRBJ1-2 and V is TRBV24-1; possible D gene TRBD1, 5 bases. The CDR3 totals 13 residues. V lost 9 bases to trimming and J lost 0 bases, with 10 bases between them. Germline V gives CDR1 KGHDR, CDR2 SFDVKD. CDR3 in DNA: TGTGCCACCTCGTGGGGGGCTAACTATGGCTACACCTTC. Its protein product is CATSWGANYGYTF.

This clonotype was picked up a small number of times. This may be a read error, as it is one base from a much larger clone. The chain has TRBV4-2 and TRBJ2-1; D is tentatively TRBD1 or TRBD2 (5 bases each). Matching the DNA end better, TRBJ2-7 makes the J call doubtful. Germline CDR1 reads LGHNA; CDR2 reads YNFKEQ. The CDR3 extends over 15 amino acids. CDR3 in amino acids: CASSQGGSSYNEQYF. The CDR3 DNA sequence: TGTGCCAGCAGCCAAGGGGGGAGCTCCTACAATGAGCAGTACTTC.

This clonotype was observed at least ten times. The rearrangement links TRBV11-1 to TRBJ2-3; D call uncertain. The V and J ends lost 1 base and 3 bases respectively, with 11 bases between them. Germline CDR1 SGHAT, CDR2 FQDESV (reference sequence). The CDR3 has 15 residues. The CDR3: CASSLVLAETDTQYF. The CDR3 nucleotides are TGTGCCAGCAGCTTAGTACTGGCAGAAACAGATACGCAGTATTTT.

The chain recombines TRBV28 with TRBJ2-1, with unresolved D. CDR3 length: 15 residues. Trimming cost V 11 bases and J 7 bases, with 24 bases left between them. CDR1 and CDR2 from the germline V gene are MDHEN and SYDVKM. CDR3 sequence: CAGGPGKWDGNEQFF. For the CDR3, the DNA is TGTGCCGGTGGTCCGGGTAAATGGGATGGGAATGAGCAGTTCTTC.

This clonotype was recorded a few times. The V and J genes are TRBV7-2 and TRBJ2-2; D may be TRBD2 (6 bases). Trimming pared 1 base from V and 6 bases from J, leaving 9 bases between. The CDR3 is made up of 14 amino acids. Germline V CDR1 and CDR2: SGHTA, FQGNSA. CDR3 amino acids: CASSLVRRAGELFF. The DNA of the CDR3 is TGTGCCAGCAGCTTAGTTCGGAGGGCCGGGGAGCTGTTTTTT.

This clonotype has just a few counts. The V call is TRBV9, the J call TRBJ1-5; TRBD1 might be the D (6 bases). Germline CDR1 and CDR2: SGDLS and YYNGEE. V shed 0 bases and J shed 3 bases, with 13 bases lying between them. The CDR3 consists of 16 residues. For the CDR3, the DNA is TGTGCCAGCAGCGTAGGTGGGGGCAAGAACAATCAGCCCCAGCATTTT. Its translation is CASSVGGGKNNQPQHF.

This chain links TRBV9 with TRBJ1-1; D is undetermined. Deletions cut 1 base from V and 1 base from J, with 8 bases between. The CDR3 length is 14 residues. CDR1 and CDR2 from the germline V gene are SGDLS and YYNGEE. CDR3 residues: CASSVSGSNTEAFF. The DNA for the CDR3 is TGTGCCAGCAGCGTATCGGGATCGAACACTGAAGCTTTCTTT.

The rearrangement joins TRBV14 to TRBJ1-4; D unclear. V was pared by 0 bases and J by 6 bases, with 11 bases between. The germline V gene encodes CDR1 SGHDN and CDR2 FVKESK. This CDR3 has 15 residues. The CDR3 region is CASSQDLGRHEKLFF. In nucleotides, the CDR3 is TGTGCCAGCAGCCAAGATCTGGGCAGGCATGAAAAACTGTTTTTT. The variable domain in full, with the rest retrieved from reference TRBV14 and TRBJ1-4, is EAGVTQFPSHSVIEKGQTVTLRCDPISGHDNLYWYRRVMGKEIKFLLHFVKESKQDESGMPNNRFLAERTGGTYSTLKVQPAELEDSGVYFCASSQDLGRHEKLFFGSGTQLSVL.

This clonotype occurred many times. V gene TRBV4-3 combines with J gene TRBJ2-5; the match to TRBD1 covers 9 bases. V lost 0 bases, J lost 5 bases, and 4 bases stayed unmatched. CDR1 and CDR2 from the germline V gene are LGHNA and YSLEER. This CDR3 has 15 residues. The CDR3 bases are TGCGCCAGCAGCCAAGACACGGACAGGGGCGAGACCCAGTACTTC. It translates to CASSQDTDRGETQYF.

This clonotype appeared many times. In nucleotides, the CDR3 is TGCGCCAGCAGCTTAACAGGGACCTACGAGCAGTACTTC. This codes for CASSLTGTYEQYF. V and J are TRBV5-1 and TRBJ2-7; possible D gene TRBD1, 6 bases. This CDR3 is built from 13 residues. Germline CDR1 reads SGHRS; CDR2 reads YFSETQ. The ends were cut back, 2 bases at V and 2 bases at J, with 8 bases in the middle.

This clonotype was seen more than once but under ten times. This clone may be a read error of a much larger clone one base away. The chain combines TRBV12-3 or TRBV12-4 with TRBJ2-3, with D unclear. The CDR3 length is 15 residues. CDR3: CASSLGGSTTDAQYF. The CDR3 bases are TGTGCCAGCAGTTTAGGGGGATCGACCACAGATGCGCAGTATTTT.

The V gene is TRBV29-1, the J gene TRBJ1-2; D gene unclear. Looked up from germline, CDR1 is SQVTM and CDR2 is ANQGSEA. This CDR3 comprises 13 residues. The germline V and J ends were trimmed by 6 bases and 8 bases, with 19 bases remaining between them. The CDR3 nucleotides read TGCAGCGTCCTAGCGAGGGCCCCGGAAGGCTACACCTTC. The encoded protein is CSVLARAPEGYTF.

This clonotype was counted a few times. The chain recombines TRBV9 with TRBJ2-5; D unclear. Germline-derived CDR1 and CDR2 are SGDLS and YYNGEE. Trimming removed 4 bases from V and 11 bases from J, with 21 bases in between. The CDR3 is made up of 14 amino acids. The CDR3 DNA reads TGTGCCAGCAGCACCAGGACCGTTACGGGTGAGCAGTACTTC. It encodes CASSTRTVTGEQYF.

This clonotype was seen at least ten times. This chain uses TRBV5-1 with TRBJ1-1; the match to TRBD1 covers 8 bases. Germline V gene lookup returns CDR1 SGHRS and CDR2 YFSETQ. With 0 bases clipped from V and 1 base from J, the junction kept 2 bases outside the gene matches. This CDR3 has 15 residues. CDR3 DNA sequence: TGCGCCAGCAGCTTGGACAGGGGGACGAACACTGAAGCTTTCTTT. It is translated as CASSLDRGTNTEAFF.

This clonotype was seen a handful of times. CDR3 DNA: TGTGCCAGCAGTTCTAGCGGGGGGGCCTGGGAGACCCAGTTCTTC. Protein sequence: CASSSSGGAWETQFF. The chain combines TRBV7-9 with TRBJ2-5; 12 nucleotides agree with TRBD2. The end of the DNA fits TRBJ2-1 better, so the J call may be wrong. There are 15 residues in the CDR3. The germline V gene has CDR1 SEHNR and CDR2 FQNEAQ (reference sequence).

This clonotype has at least ten counts. The chain has TRBV4-3 and TRBJ2-7; a possible D gene is TRBD2 (6 bases). Germline lookup yields CDR1 LGHNA and CDR2 YSLEER. This CDR3 spans 16 amino acids. V was trimmed by 4 bases and J by 0 bases, leaving 16 bases between them. The CDR3 reads CASSPRADGSSYEQYF. DNA for the CDR3: TGCGCCAGCAGCCCCCGGGCCGACGGGAGCTCCTACGAGCAGTACTTC.